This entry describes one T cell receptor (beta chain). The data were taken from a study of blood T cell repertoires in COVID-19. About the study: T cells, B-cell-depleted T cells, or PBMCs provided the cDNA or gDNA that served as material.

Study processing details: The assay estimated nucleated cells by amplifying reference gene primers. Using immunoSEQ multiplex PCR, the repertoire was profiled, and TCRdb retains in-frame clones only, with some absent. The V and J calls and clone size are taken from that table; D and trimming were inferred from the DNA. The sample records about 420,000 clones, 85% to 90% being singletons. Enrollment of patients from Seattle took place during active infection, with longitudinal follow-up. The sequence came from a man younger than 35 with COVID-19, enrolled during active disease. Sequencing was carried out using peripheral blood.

CDR3 protein: CASSLGRGDVYTF. CDR3 DNA sequence: TGTGCCAGCAGCTTAGGCAGGGGGGACGTGTACACCTTC. This sequence joins TRBV7-8 and TRBJ1-2, with TRBD1 identical over 7 bases. The CDR3 loop spans 13 amino acids. Trimming took 1 base from V and 11 from J; bases not matched to a gene: 7. Germline loops: CDR1 SGHVS, CDR2 FQNEAQ.